This passage covers 28 T cell receptor beta chains from one sample sequenced in a study of radiotherapy plus CTLA-4 blockade in lung cancer. Using immunoSEQ multiplex PCR, the repertoire was profiled, and TCRdb retains in-frame clones only, with some absent. The profile covers about 25,000 clones, with over 70% appearing a single time and roughly 3.7% taken by the ten largest. This specimen was peripheral blood, taken from a patient treated with radiotherapy plus ipilimumab. The receptor source for this set is a human donor with non-small cell lung cancer who had stable disease on radiotherapy plus ipilimumab.

The chain joins TRBV30 to TRBJ1-5; maybe TRBD1 (6 bases). There are 15 residues in the CDR3. CDR1 and CDR2 (germline): GTSNPN, SVGIG (reference sequence). The V and J ends lost 1 base and 2 bases respectively, with 12 bases between them. CDR3 in DNA: TGTGCCTGGAGTGAGTGGGCAGGGGGCAATCAGCCCCAGCATTTT. This codes for CAWSEWAGGNQPQHF.

The chain has TRBV5-5 and TRBJ2-5; 9 bases align to TRBD1. The germline V gene has CDR1 SGHKS and CDR2 YYEKEE (reference sequence). The CDR3 loop spans 15 amino acids. V dropped 5 bases and J dropped 5; count of bases not matched to a gene: 10. CDR3 DNA sequence: TGTGCCAGCAGTTCTACAGGGGGCCCCCGGGAGACCCAGTACTTC. Translated, it gives CASSSTGGPRETQYF.

This chain links TRBV10-3 with TRBJ1-3, with D possibly being TRBD1 (5 bases). CDR3 size: 16 residues. Trimming pared 5 bases from V and 5 bases from J, leaving 19 bases between. Germline-derived CDR1 and CDR2 are ENHRY and SYGVKD. In nucleotides, the CDR3 is TGTGCCATCAGTCTTGGGGGATACCAGGGCAGAAACACCATATATTTT. This codes for CAISLGGYQGRNTIYF.

This clone occurred a few times. V is TRBV11-2 and J is TRBJ1-1; D gene ambiguous. The germline gives CDR1 SGHAT, CDR2 FQNNGV. The ends were cut back, 5 bases at V and 7 bases at J, with 11 bases in the middle. This CDR3 has 12 residues. The CDR3 nucleotides are TGTGCCAGCAGCACTACAGCGATTGAAGCTTTCTTT. This codes for CASSTTAIEAFF.

This chain joins TRBV4-2 and TRBJ2-5; D uncertain. The CDR3 runs 13 residues. Per the germline V gene, CDR1 is LGHNA and CDR2 is YNFKEQ. Trimming took 6 bases from V and 1 from J, leaving 9 bases between them. CDR3 in DNA: TGTGCCAGCAGACTCTCAGGCCAAGAGACCCAGTACTTC. Its protein is CASRLSGQETQYF.

This clone was observed once. The chain joins TRBV5-4 to TRBJ2-1, with unresolved D. This CDR3 contains 11 residues. The V end lost 4 bases, the J end lost 8 bases, and 7 bases lay between the germline ends. The V gene's germline CDR1 is SGHNT and CDR2 YYREEE (reference sequence). CDR3 protein: CASSSMDEQFF. CDR3 DNA sequence: TGTGCCAGCAGCAGCATGGATGAGCAGTTCTTC.

The chain recombines TRBV7-6 with TRBJ2-7; 9 positions match TRBD1. The CDR3 has 16 residues. J lost 7 bases, V lost 6 bases, and 16 bases had no gene match. Germline CDR1 reads SGHVS; CDR2 reads FNYEAQ. Here the CDR3 DNA reads TGTGCCAGCAGTTTCCTCGCTGGGACAGGGCCCATGGAGCAGTACTTC. Translating gives CASSFLAGTGPMEQYF.

The chain couples TRBV4-1 to TRBJ1-2, with D maybe TRBD1 (5 bases). The CDR3 consists of 16 residues. The germline V and J ends were trimmed by 6 bases and 4 bases, with 21 bases remaining between them. CDR1 and CDR2 (germline): MGHRA, YSYEKL. The CDR3 bases are TGCGCCAGCAGTCGTACCGAGGGGACGGAGTCCTATGGCTACACCTTC. Protein product: CASSRTEGTESYGYTF.

There are a few counts of this clone. The chain uses TRBV9 and TRBJ2-3; D uncertain. This CDR3 region has 14 residues. Trimming took off 6 bases at V and 0 bases at J, with 11 bases between the two ends. CDR1 and CDR2 (germline): SGDLS, YYNGEE. This CDR3 is CASTYRGSTDTQYF. CDR3 bases: TGTGCCAGCACCTATCGCGGTAGCACAGATACGCAGTATTTT.

The chain employs TRBV7-2 and TRBJ2-7, with 13 bases aligning to TRBD2. The length of the CDR3 is 15 residues. In germline, CDR1 is SGHTA, CDR2 FQGNSA. V shed 5 bases, J shed 4 bases, and the junction held 5 bases outside the gene matches. CDR3 region: CASSPGTSGKYEQYF. For the CDR3, the DNA is TGTGCCAGCAGCCCCGGGACTAGCGGGAAGTACGAGCAGTACTTC.

This clone was counted between two and nine times. This chain joins TRBV11-3 and TRBJ2-7; D might be TRBD1 (8 bases). Germline CDR1 is SGHNT and CDR2 is YENEEA. Trimming took off 10 bases at V and 4 bases at J, with 29 bases between the two ends. The CDR3 has 17 residues. The CDR3 DNA reads TGTGCCACCGCACCGGGGCAGGGGGCCGGCGGGAGTTACGAGCAGTACTTC. It yields the protein CATAPGQGAGGSYEQYF.

V gene TRBV19 combines with J gene TRBJ2-3; D possibly corresponds to TRBD2 (6 bases). The CDR3 consists of 15 residues. The V end lost 8 bases, the J end lost 5 bases, and 20 bases lay between the germline ends. The V gene's germline CDR1 is LNHDA and CDR2 SQIVND (reference sequence). The CDR3 sequence is CASQAGGGGGDTQYF. The CDR3 DNA reads as TGTGCCAGTCAGGCTGGGGGAGGAGGTGGAGATACGCAGTATTTT.

The chain combines TRBV5-1 with TRBJ1-4, with D perhaps TRBD1 (6 bases). This CDR3 spans 15 amino acids. The V gene lost 4 bases and the J gene lost 8 bases, with 18 bases spanning the gap. CDR1 is SGHRS, CDR2 YFSETQ, per germline. The CDR3 reads CASSGLGGVGEKLFF. The DNA for the CDR3 is TGCGCCAGCAGCGGTCTAGGGGGAGTTGGGGAAAAACTGTTTTTT.

This chain joins TRBV7-8 and TRBJ2-5, with 9 bases fitting TRBD1. The CDR3 totals 15 residues. Trimming cost V 3 bases and J 2 bases; bases outside gene matches: 4. Per germline, CDR1 SGHVS and CDR2 FQNEAQ. The CDR3 protein is CASSLDRGGQETQYF. The CDR3 bases are TGTGCCAGCAGCTTGGACAGGGGAGGACAAGAGACCCAGTACTTC.

The gene calls are TRBV7-2 and TRBJ2-1; D is unresolved. V dropped 3 bases and J dropped 10 bases, with 13 bases sitting between them. The CDR3 is 13 amino acids. The germline gives CDR1 SGHTA, CDR2 FQGNSA. CDR3 sequence (DNA): TGTGCCAGCAGCTTTACCCGGCTGGGGGAGCAGTTCTTC. This encodes CASSFTRLGEQFF.

The CDR3 DNA reads as TGTGCCACTTCGACACCGAACACTGAAGCTTTCTTT. The encoded protein is CATSTPNTEAFF. The chain employs TRBV15 and TRBJ1-1, with no clear D. This CDR3 has 12 amino acids. Trimming left V 9 bases short and J 1 base short, with 9 bases between. Germline-derived CDR1 and CDR2 are LNHNV and YYDKDF (reference sequence).

V and J are TRBV15 and TRBJ1-5, with D possibly matching TRBD1 (6 bases). Germline V gene lookup returns CDR1 LNHNV and CDR2 YYDKDF (reference sequence). CDR3 length: 15 residues. V dropped 3 bases and J dropped 5 bases, with 14 bases sitting between them. The CDR3, as DNA: TGTGCCACCAGCAGGCTGGACAGCCCCGATCAGCCCCAGCATTTT. It codes for CATSRLDSPDQPQHF.

The genes are TRBV7-8 and TRBJ2-1; D unclear. V lost 1 base and J lost 3, with 7 bases in between. The CDR3 length is 14 residues. Germline V gene lookup returns CDR1 SGHVS and CDR2 FQNEAQ. Here the CDR3 reads CASSLGGSYNEQFF. CDR3 DNA sequence: TGTGCCAGCAGCTTAGGCGGCAGCTACAATGAGCAGTTCTTC.

The chain has TRBV13 and TRBJ2-7, with D possibly matching TRBD2 (6 bases). This CDR3 spans 15 amino acids. V lost 1 base, J lost 5 bases, and 15 bases lay in between. The germline V gene has CDR1 PRHDT and CDR2 FYEKMQ (reference sequence). In nucleotides, the CDR3 is TGTGCCAGCAGCTTAGAGGGCGGGGCCGTCCACGAGCAGTACTTC. It yields the protein CASSLEGGAVHEQYF.

The chain recombines TRBV15 with TRBJ2-1; the D gene is possibly TRBD1 (5 bases). V lost 5 bases to trimming and J lost 2 bases, with 13 bases between them. This CDR3 contains 15 residues. Germline CDR1 reads LNHNV; CDR2 reads YYDKDF (reference sequence). CDR3 in amino acids: CATSGTGWTYNEQFF. Here the CDR3 DNA reads TGTGCCACCAGCGGAACAGGCTGGACCTACAATGAGCAGTTCTTC.

This clone has only a few counts. The DNA for the CDR3 is TGTGCCAGTAGTGCCCCCCGGCGGACAGCGCGGGGTCAGCCCCAGCATTTT. This translates into CASSAPRRTARGQPQHF. The genes are TRBV19 and TRBJ1-5; possible D gene TRBD1, 6 bases. Trimming pared 5 bases from V and 6 bases from J, leaving 23 bases between. Per germline, CDR1 LNHDA and CDR2 SQIVND (reference sequence). The CDR3 runs to 17 residues.

The chain has TRBV28 and TRBJ2-7, with D unresolved. The length of the CDR3 is 12 residues. Germline lookup yields CDR1 MDHEN and CDR2 SYDVKM. Trimming cost V 3 bases and J 3 bases, with 6 bases left between them. The CDR3 bases are TGTGCCAGCAGTTTCGTTCGCTACGAGCAGTACTTC. This translates into CASSFVRYEQYF. Variable domain in full (rest from reference TRBV28 and TRBJ2-7): DVKVTQSSRYLVKRTGEKVFLECVQDMDHENMFWYRQDPGLGLRLIYFSYDVKMKEKGDIPEGYSVSREKKERFSLILESASTNQTSMYLCASSFVRYEQYFGPGTRLTVT.

V usage is TRBV7-2 and J usage is TRBJ2-7; D call uncertain. This CDR3 is built from 15 residues. V lost 5 bases and J lost 0, with 14 bases in between. CDR1 and CDR2 (germline): SGHTA, FQGNSA. The CDR3 DNA reads TGTGCCAGCAGCCCAATTCCTTTCAGCTCCTACGAGCAGTACTTC. Protein: CASSPIPFSSYEQYF.

The chain carries TRBV5-8 and TRBJ2-4; no clear D. From germline, CDR1 is SGHTS and CDR2 YDEGEE. There are 13 residues in the CDR3. Trimming pared 0 bases from V and 6 bases from J, leaving 7 bases between. In DNA form, the CDR3 reads TGTGCCAGCAGCTTGGTAGGCATAAACATTCAGTACTTC. This translates into CASSLVGINIQYF. The variable domain in full, with the rest retrieved from reference TRBV5-8 and TRBJ2-4, is EAGVTQSPTHLIKTRGQQATLRCSPISGHTSVYWYQQALGLGLQFLLWYDEGEERNRGNFPPRFSGRQFPNYSSELNVNALELEDSALYLCASSLVGINIQYFGAGTRLSVL.

The gene calls are TRBV7-2 and TRBJ2-7; maybe TRBD2 (7 bases). The CDR3 sequence is 13 residues long. CDR1 and CDR2 (germline): SGHTA, FQGNSA. V lost 5 bases, J lost 4 bases, and 12 bases lay in between. The CDR3 reads CASSRGAGYEQYF. The CDR3 region has the DNA TGTGCCAGCAGCCGGGGGGCGGGATACGAGCAGTACTTC.

The V gene is TRBV19, the J gene TRBJ1-2; D is uncertain. CDR3 size: 12 residues. Germline CDR1 reads LNHDA; CDR2 reads SQIVND (reference sequence). V was clipped by 2 bases and J by 4 bases, with 5 bases between them. The CDR3 sequence is CASSIMGYGYTF. The DNA for the CDR3 is TGTGCCAGTAGTATAATGGGCTATGGCTACACCTTC.

The rearrangement uses TRBV6-5 and TRBJ2-3; weak D call: TRBD2 (5 bases). V was clipped by 7 bases and J by 4 bases, with 15 bases between them. Germline CDR1 is MNHEY and CDR2 is SVGAGI. The CDR3 sequence is 14 residues long. The CDR3 protein is CASTPGRAADTQYF. In DNA, the CDR3 is TGTGCCAGCACCCCCGGGCGGGCCGCAGATACGCAGTATTTT.

This clone was detected only a few times. V gene TRBV6-1 combines with J gene TRBJ2-5, with TRBD2 identical over 8 bases. The V gene end was trimmed by 8 bases and the J gene end by 2 bases; junction bases not matched to a gene: 7. Germline CDR1 MNHNS, CDR2 SASEGT. This CDR3 is built from 14 residues. CDR3 sequence reads: CASLLADQQETQYF. Here the CDR3 DNA reads TGTGCCAGCTTACTAGCGGACCAACAAGAGACCCAGTACTTC.